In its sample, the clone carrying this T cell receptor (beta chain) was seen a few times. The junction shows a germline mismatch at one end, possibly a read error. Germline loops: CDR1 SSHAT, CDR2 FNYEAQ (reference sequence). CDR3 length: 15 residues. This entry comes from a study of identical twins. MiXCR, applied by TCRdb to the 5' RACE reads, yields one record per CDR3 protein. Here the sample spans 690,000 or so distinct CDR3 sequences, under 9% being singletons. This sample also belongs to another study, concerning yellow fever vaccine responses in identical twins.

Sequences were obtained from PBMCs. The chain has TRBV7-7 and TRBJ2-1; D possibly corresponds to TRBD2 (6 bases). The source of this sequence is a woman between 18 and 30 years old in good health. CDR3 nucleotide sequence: TGTGCTAGCAGCTCACTCGAGGGACTCAGTAATGAGCAGTTCTTC. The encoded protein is CASSSLEGLSNEQFF.